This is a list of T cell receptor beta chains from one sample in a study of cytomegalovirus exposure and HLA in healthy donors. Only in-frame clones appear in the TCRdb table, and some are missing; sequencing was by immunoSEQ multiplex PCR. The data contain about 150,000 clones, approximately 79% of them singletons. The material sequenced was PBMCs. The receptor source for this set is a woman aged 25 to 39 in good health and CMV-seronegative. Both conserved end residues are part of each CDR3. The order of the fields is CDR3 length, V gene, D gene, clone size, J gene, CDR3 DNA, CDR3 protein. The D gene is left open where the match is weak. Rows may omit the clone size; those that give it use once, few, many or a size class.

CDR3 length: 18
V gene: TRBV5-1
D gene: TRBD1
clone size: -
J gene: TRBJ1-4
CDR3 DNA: TGCGCCAGCAGCTCGAGTCCCGGGACAGGGTGGACTAATGAAAAACTGTTTTTT
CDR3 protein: CASSSSPGTGWTNEKLFF

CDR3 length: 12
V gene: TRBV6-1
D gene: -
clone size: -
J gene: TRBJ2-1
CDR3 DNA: TGTGCCAGCAGTATGGACTGGGAAGAGCAGTTCTTC
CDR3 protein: CASSMDWEEQFF

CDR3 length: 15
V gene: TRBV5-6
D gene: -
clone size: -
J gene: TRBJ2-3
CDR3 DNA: TGTGCCAGCAGCTTGGGCAGTCGAAGCACAGATACGCAGTATTTT
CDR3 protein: CASSLGSRSTDTQYF

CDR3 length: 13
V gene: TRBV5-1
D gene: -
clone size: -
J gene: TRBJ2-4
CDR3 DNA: TGCGCCAGCAGCTTTACATGGTCAGACATTCAGTACTTC
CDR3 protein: CASSFTWSDIQYF

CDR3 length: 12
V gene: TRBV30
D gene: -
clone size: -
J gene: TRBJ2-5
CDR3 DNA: TGTGCCTGGAGTCAATCGAGTTCGGCCCAGTACTTC
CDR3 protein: CAWSQSSSAQYF

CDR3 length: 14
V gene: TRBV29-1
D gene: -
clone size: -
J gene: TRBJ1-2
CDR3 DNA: TGCAGCGCCCCTCTCCGGGGGGGAAGCTATGGCTACACCTTC
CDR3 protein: CSAPLRGGSYGYTF

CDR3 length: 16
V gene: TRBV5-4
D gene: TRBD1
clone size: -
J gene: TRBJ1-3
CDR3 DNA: TGTGCCAGCAGCTACGAGACAGGGGCCAGCGGAAACACCATATATTTT
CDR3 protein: CASSYETGASGNTIYF

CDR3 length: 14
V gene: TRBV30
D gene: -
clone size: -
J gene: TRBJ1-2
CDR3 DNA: TGTGCCTGGAGTGACCCCGGAGGGAACTATGGCTACACCTTC
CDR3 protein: CAWSDPGGNYGYTF

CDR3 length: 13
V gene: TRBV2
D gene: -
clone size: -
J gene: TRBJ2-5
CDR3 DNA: TGTGCCAGCAGTGTTATAACGAGCGAGACCCAGTACTTC
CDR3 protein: CASSVITSETQYF

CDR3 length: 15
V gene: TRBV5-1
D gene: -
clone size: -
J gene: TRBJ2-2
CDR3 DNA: TGCGCCAGCAATGAGGGACACGCGAACACCGGGGAGCTGTTTTTT
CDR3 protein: CASNEGHANTGELFF

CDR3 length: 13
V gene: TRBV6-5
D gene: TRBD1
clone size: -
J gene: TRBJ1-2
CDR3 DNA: TGTGCCAGCAGGACCGGGACAGACTATGGCTACACCTTC
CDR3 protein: CASRTGTDYGYTF

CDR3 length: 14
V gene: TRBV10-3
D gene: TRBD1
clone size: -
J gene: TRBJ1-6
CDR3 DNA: TGTGCCATCAGGGGACAGGGGGAAGATTCACCCCTCCACTTT
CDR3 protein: CAIRGQGEDSPLHF

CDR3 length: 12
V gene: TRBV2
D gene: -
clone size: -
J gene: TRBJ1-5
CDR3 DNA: TGTGCCAGCAGTCGGGATGAGCAGCCCCAGCATTTT
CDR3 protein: CASSRDEQPQHF

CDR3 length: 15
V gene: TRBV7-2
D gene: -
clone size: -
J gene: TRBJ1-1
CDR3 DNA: TGTGCCAGCAGCAGCGCCGGGGGATTGAACACTGAAGCTTTCTTT
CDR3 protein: CASSSAGGLNTEAFF

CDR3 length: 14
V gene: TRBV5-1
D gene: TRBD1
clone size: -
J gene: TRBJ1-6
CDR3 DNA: TGCGCCAGCAGCCAGGGGGGAGGCAATTCACCCCTCCACTTT
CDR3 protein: CASSQGGGNSPLHF

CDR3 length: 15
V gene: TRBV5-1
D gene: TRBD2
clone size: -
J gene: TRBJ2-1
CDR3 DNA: TGCGCCAGCAGCTGGCCTAGCGGGGGGCATAATGAGCAGTTCTTC
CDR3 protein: CASSWPSGGHNEQFF

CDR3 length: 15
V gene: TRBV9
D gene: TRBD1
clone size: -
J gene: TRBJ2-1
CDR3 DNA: TGTGCCAGCAGCCTGGGGACAGGGGGAGGGAATGAGCAGTTCTTC
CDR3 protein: CASSLGTGGGNEQFF

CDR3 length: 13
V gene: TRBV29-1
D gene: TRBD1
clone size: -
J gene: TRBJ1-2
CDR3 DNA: TGCAGCGTCGGGACAGGGGGCATCTATGGCTACACCTTC
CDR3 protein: CSVGTGGIYGYTF

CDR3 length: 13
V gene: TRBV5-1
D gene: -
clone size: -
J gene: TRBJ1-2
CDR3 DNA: TGCGCCAGCAGCTCGGGTTACGACTATGGCTACACCTTC
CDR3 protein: CASSSGYDYGYTF

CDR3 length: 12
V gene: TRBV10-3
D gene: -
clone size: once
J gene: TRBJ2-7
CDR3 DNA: TGTGCCATCAGTGGAGGGACAAACCAGCAGTACTTC
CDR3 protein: CAISGGTNQQYF

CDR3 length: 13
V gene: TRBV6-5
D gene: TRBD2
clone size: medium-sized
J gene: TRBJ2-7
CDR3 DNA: TGTGCCAGCTCCCTCAGGGAGGGATACGAGCAGTACTTC
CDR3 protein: CASSLREGYEQYF

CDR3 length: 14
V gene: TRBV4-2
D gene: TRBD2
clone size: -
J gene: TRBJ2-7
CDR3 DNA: TGTGCCAGCAGCCCGGGACTAGGGGACTACGAGCAGTACTTC
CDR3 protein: CASSPGLGDYEQYF

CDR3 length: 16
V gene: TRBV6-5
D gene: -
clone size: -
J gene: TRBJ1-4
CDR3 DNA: TGTGCCAGCAGTTACGAGAGGCCCGGGACTAATGAAAAACTGTTTTTT
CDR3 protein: CASSYERPGTNEKLFF

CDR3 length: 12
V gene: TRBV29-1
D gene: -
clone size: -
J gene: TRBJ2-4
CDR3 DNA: TGCAGCCCCTGCGTCCCCCAACGGATTCAGTACTTC
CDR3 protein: CSPCVPQRIQYF

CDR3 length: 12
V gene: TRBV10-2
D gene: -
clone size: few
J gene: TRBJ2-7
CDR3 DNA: TGCGCCAGCAGTGTGTCTACCTACGAGCAGTACTTC
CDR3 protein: CASSVSTYEQYF

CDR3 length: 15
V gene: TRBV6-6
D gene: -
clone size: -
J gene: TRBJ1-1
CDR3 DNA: TGTGCCAGCAGTTACGTGCGGACAGTGAACACTGAAGCTTTCTTT
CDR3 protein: CASSYVRTVNTEAFF

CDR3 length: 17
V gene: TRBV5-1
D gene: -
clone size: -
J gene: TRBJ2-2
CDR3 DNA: TGCGCCAGCAGCCCCTACTTTGGCGACTCGAACACCGGGGAGCTGTTTTTT
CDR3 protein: CASSPYFGDSNTGELFF

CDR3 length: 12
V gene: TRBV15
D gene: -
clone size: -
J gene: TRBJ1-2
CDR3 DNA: TGTGCCACCAGCACCCCAGGAGGCGGCTACACCTTC
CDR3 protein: CATSTPGGGYTF

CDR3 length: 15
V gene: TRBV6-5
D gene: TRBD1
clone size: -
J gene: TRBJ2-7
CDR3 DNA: TGTGCCAGCAGCTCCCGACAGGGGGCGGGGTACGAGCAGTACTTC
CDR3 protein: CASSSRQGAGYEQYF

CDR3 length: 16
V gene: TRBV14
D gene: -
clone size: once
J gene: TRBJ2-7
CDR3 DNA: TGTGCCAGCAGCCAAGAGTCCTGGGGCGGCTCCTACGAGCAGTACTTC
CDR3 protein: CASSQESWGGSYEQYF

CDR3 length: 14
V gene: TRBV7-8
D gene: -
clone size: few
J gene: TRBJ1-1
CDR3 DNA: TGTGCCAGCAGGCGGGAAGTCTCCCCGACTGAAGCTTTCTTT
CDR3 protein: CASRREVSPTEAFF

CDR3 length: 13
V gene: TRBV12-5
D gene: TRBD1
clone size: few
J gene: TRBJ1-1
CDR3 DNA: TGTGCTAGTGCTCCGGGACAGTACACTGAAGCTTTCTTT
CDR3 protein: CASAPGQYTEAFF